The sequence of this T cell receptor beta chain was determined in a study of cytomegalovirus exposure and HLA in healthy donors. Study conclusions and caveats: The study flagged 150 to 200 TCR beta chains as cytomegalovirus-associated. At a 0.05 false discovery rate, a later analysis found roughly 17,000 TCR beta sequences to be associated with HLA alleles.

Amplification used 60 Vbeta primers and 13 Jbeta primers. Libraries were prepared by immunoSEQ multiplex PCR; TCRdb keeps only in-frame clonotypes and omits some of them. The table records roughly 78,000 clones, around 60% of them present only once. Concerning this clone itself: The antigen is unknown.

This CDR3 is 13 amino acids long. In germline, CDR1 is GTSNPN, CDR2 SVGIG (reference sequence). The receptor was isolated from a young man in good health and CMV-seropositive. This chain links TRBV30 with TRBJ2-5; the match to TRBD1 covers 7 bases. With the DNA end fitting TRBJ2-7 better, the J assignment may be wrong. Sequencing used PBMCs. This chain's CDR3 is CAFNRGVGYEQYF. The CDR3 coding sequence is TGTGCCTTTAACAGGGGAGTTGGGTACGAGCAGTACTTC.